The sequence of this T cell receptor beta chain was determined in a study of T cell responses to AZD1222 COVID-19 vaccine. Study findings and constraints: Along spike, vaccine-associated CD4 TCRs were found throughout, with dominance at 160-218 and 743-854. Targeting of unmutated variant regions was reportedly seen in nearly half of spike-specific TCRs. Just six or seven AZD1222 recipients tested seropositive at baseline. Spike-specific TCR breadth and depth grew following two AZD1222 doses.

Here immunoSEQ multiplex PCR was the method, and the copy in TCRdb shows in-frame clones only, minus some. The table includes approximately 150,000 clones, about nine tenths detected once. Remarks on this clone: What it binds is not known.

Germline V gene sequence: CDR1 DFQATT, CDR2 SNEGSKA (reference sequence). The CDR3 runs to 12 residues. Trimming pared 3 bases from V and 4 bases from J, leaving 9 bases between. This receptor was obtained from an adult in good health. This sequence joins TRBV20-1 and TRBJ2-5; weak D call: TRBD2 (6 bases). The sample here was peripheral blood, taken on day 0 of MenACWY control vaccination. This CDR3 is CSASGGRETQYF. DNA of the CDR3: TGCAGTGCTAGTGGGGGGAGAGAGACCCAGTACTTC.